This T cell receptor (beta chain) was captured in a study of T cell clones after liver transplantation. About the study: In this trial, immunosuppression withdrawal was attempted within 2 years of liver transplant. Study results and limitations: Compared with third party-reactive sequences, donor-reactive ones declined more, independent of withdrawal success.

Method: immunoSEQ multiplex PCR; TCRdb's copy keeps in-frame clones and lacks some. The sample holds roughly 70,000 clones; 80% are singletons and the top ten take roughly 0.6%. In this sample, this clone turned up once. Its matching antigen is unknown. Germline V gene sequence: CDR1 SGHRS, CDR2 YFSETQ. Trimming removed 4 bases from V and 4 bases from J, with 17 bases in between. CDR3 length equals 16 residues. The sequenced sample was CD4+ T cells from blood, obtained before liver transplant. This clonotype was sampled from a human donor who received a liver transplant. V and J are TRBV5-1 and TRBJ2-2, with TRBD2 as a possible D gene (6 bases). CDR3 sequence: CASSTGLSQGTGELFF. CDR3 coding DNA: TGCGCCAGCAGCACGGGACTCTCGCAGGGCACCGGGGAGCTGTTTTTT.